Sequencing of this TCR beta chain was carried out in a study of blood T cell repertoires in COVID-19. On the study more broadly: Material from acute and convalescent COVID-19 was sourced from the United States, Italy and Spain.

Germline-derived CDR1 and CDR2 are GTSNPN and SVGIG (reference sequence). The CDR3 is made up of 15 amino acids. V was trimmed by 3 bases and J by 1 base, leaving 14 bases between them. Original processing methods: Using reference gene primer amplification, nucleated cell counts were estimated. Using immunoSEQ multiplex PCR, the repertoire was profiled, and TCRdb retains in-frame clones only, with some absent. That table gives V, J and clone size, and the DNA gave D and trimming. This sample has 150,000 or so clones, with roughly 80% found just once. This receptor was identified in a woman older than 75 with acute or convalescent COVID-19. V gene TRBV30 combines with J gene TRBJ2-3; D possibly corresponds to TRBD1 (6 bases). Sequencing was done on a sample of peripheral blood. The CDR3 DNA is TGTGCCTGGAGGTTTTCAGGGGTTGGCACAGATACGCAGTATTTT. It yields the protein CAWRFSGVGTDTQYF.